One sample yielded the 15 T cell receptor beta chains listed below, sequenced in a study of CD8 T cells in ankylosing spondylitis. TCRdb reanalysed the 5' RACE reads using MiXCR and keeps one entry per CDR3 protein. The sample carries 200,000 to 300,000 distinct CDR3 sequences, 20% to 30% recorded once. The sequenced sample consisted of blood, either unsorted or a sorted T cell fraction (not recorded which). Receptor source: a male donor with ankylosing spondylitis or in good health (not recorded which).

This clonotype appeared a few times. The chain joins TRBV12-3 or TRBV12-4 to TRBJ1-1; no definite D call. The CDR3 totals 13 residues. V shed 2 bases and J shed 1 base, with 5 bases lying between them. CDR3 amino acids: CASSLQTNTEAFF. The CDR3 DNA is TGTGCCAGCAGTTTACAGACGAACACTGAAGCTTTCTTT.

This clonotype was picked up a small number of times. This chain links TRBV7-3 with TRBJ2-4; D gene uncertain. The germline gives CDR1 SGHTA, CDR2 FQGTGA. CDR3 length: 17 amino acids. V was pared by 6 bases and J by 9 bases, with 27 bases between. CDR3 in DNA: TGTGCCAGCAGATATATTAACCCGCCGGAGAGGAATTGCATTCAGTACTTC. Translating gives CASRYINPPERNCIQYF.

The chain has TRBV15 and TRBJ1-1; D uncertain. V was cut by 4 bases and J by 5 bases, with 20 bases left in between. This CDR3 region has 16 residues. Germline assignment: CDR1 LNHNV and CDR2 YYDKDF (reference sequence). CDR3 nucleotides: TGTGCCACCAGCAAGCCATCTCAGGCCCTTCGGACTGAAGCTTTCTTT. Its protein is CATSKPSQALRTEAFF.

A single count supports this clonotype. This chain uses TRBV12-3 or TRBV12-4 with TRBJ2-3; 7 bases are a match to TRBD2. Trimming took 6 bases from V and 5 from J; bases not matched to a gene: 8. The CDR3 loop spans 14 amino acids. CDR3 residues: CASSREAGEDTQYF. CDR3 nucleotide sequence: TGTGCCAGCAGCCGGGAGGCAGGAGAAGATACGCAGTATTTT.

This clonotype was seen at least ten times. The J gene is TRBJ2-3, the V gene TRBV12-3 or TRBV12-4; TRBD2 aligns across 8 bases. V lost 3 bases to trimming and J lost 6 bases; unmatched junction nucleotides: 5. This CDR3 region has 14 residues. CDR3 coding DNA: TGTGCCAGCAGTTTTGTCGGGGGGGATGATACGCAGTATTTT. The encoded protein is CASSFVGGDDTQYF.

The J gene is TRBJ2-2, the V gene TRBV20-1; D is unresolved. The CDR3 has 14 amino acids. The V end was cut by 1 base, the J end by 0 bases, with 6 bases between. The germline V gene encodes CDR1 DFQATT and CDR2 SNEGSKA (reference sequence). The CDR3 nucleotides are TGCAGTGCTAGAGTTCACGCGAACACCGGGGAGCTGTTTTTT. It translates to CSARVHANTGELFF.

V is TRBV27 and J is TRBJ1-4, with TRBD1 matching 8 bases. V was pared by 8 bases and J by 4 bases, with 6 bases of the junction left unmatched. The germline CDR1 and CDR2 sequences are MNHEY and SMNVEV (reference sequence). The CDR3 extends over 14 amino acids. The CDR3 is CASAAGGFNEKLFF. CDR3 coding DNA: TGTGCCAGCGCCGCAGGGGGCTTTAATGAAAAACTGTTTTTT.

This clonotype was picked up many times. The chain joins TRBV20-1 to TRBJ2-7; TRBD2 matches 9 bases. The CDR3 totals 15 residues. The junction had 11 bases not matched to a gene; V was cut back by 3 bases and J by 5 bases. Per the germline V gene, CDR1 is DFQATT and CDR2 is SNEGSKA (reference sequence). The CDR3 protein is CSASPRLAGTDEQYF. For the CDR3, the DNA is TGCAGTGCTAGTCCGCGGCTAGCGGGGACCGACGAGCAGTACTTC.

The chain employs TRBV4-2 and TRBJ2-5, with TRBD2 matching over 12 bases. Per the germline V gene, CDR1 is LGHNA and CDR2 is YNFKEQ. The CDR3 covers 17 residues. J gave up 2 bases and V 0 bases, and 4 bases lay outside the gene matches. The chain's CDR3 is CASSQDGLAGGQETQYF. As DNA, the CDR3 is TGTGCCAGCAGCCAAGACGGCCTAGCGGGGGGGCAAGAGACCCAGTACTTC.

The chain joins TRBV20-1 to TRBJ2-1; D unresolved. CDR1 and CDR2 from the germline V gene are DFQATT and SNEGSKA (reference sequence). V was cut by 0 bases and J by 9 bases, with 18 bases left in between. The length of the CDR3 is 15 residues. The CDR3 coding sequence is TGCAGTGCTAGAGATCCCGGGCAGGTGGCTGGTGAGCAGTTCTTC. This encodes CSARDPGQVAGEQFF.

This rearrangement joins TRBV6-1 to TRBJ2-1; D is possibly TRBD1 (6 bases). Trimming cost V 3 bases and J 7 bases, with 10 bases left between them. The germline gives CDR1 MNHNS, CDR2 SASEGT. The CDR3 contains 13 residues. The CDR3 region has the DNA TGTGCCAGCAGTGAGATGAGGGGGAATGAGCAGTTCTTC. Protein sequence: CASSEMRGNEQFF.

The chain combines TRBV20-1 with TRBJ2-3; 8 bases fit TRBD2. Germline V gene data show CDR1 as DFQATT and CDR2 as SNEGSKA (reference sequence). CDR3 length: 14 amino acids. Unmatched junction bases numbered 5, after V lost 6 bases and J lost 0 bases. The CDR3 here is CSARRGESTDTQYF. CDR3 DNA: TGCAGTGCCCGGCGGGGGGAAAGCACAGATACGCAGTATTTT.

This clonotype was counted only a few times. The CDR3 DNA sequence: TGTGCCAGCAGCAGGGGACAGGGAAGAGGGGGGGCTGCAGAGACCCAGTACTTC. Its translation: CASSRGQGRGGAAETQYF. The chain joins TRBV4-2 to TRBJ2-5; 9 bases are a match to TRBD1. Germline CDR1 is LGHNA and CDR2 is YNFKEQ. The CDR3 consists of 18 residues. V shed 5 bases and J 4 bases; nucleotides not matched to a gene: 17.

The genes are TRBV7-2 and TRBJ2-2; 7 positions agree with TRBD2. Germline assignment: CDR1 SGHTA and CDR2 FQGNSA. V gave up 0 bases and J gave up 4 bases; unmatched junction bases: 2. The CDR3 totals 15 residues. This CDR3 is CASSLAGGGTGELFF. CDR3 DNA sequence: TGTGCCAGCAGCTTAGCGGGGGGGGGCACCGGGGAGCTGTTTTTT.

This clonotype turned up a few times. The J gene is TRBJ1-4, the V gene TRBV20-1, with D hard to call. Trimming shortened V by 3 bases and J by 0 bases, and 11 bases separated the two germline ends. Germline assignment: CDR1 DFQATT and CDR2 SNEGSKA (reference sequence). CDR3 size: 15 residues. The CDR3 sequence is CSARPHSATNEKLFF. As DNA, the CDR3 is TGCAGTGCTAGGCCTCACAGTGCAACTAATGAAAAACTGTTTTTT.